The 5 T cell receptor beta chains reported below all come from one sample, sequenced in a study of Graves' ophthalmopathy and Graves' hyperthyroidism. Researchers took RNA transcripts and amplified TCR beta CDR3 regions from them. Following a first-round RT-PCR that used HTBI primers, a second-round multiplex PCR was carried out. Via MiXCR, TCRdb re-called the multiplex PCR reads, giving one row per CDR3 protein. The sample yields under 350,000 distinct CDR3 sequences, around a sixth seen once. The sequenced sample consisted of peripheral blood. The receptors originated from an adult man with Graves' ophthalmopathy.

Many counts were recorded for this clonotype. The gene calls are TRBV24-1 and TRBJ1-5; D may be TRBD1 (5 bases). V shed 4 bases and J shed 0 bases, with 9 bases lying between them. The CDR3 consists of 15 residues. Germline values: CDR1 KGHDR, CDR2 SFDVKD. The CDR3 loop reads CATSDRTSSNQPQHF. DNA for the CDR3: TGTGCCACCAGTGACCGGACATCTAGCAATCAGCCCCAGCATTTT.

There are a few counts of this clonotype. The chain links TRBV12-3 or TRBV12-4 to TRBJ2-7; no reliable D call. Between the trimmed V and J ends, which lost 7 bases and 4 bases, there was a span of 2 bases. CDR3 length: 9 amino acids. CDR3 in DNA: TGTGCCAGCACTTACGAGCAGTACTTC. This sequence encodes CASTYEQYF.

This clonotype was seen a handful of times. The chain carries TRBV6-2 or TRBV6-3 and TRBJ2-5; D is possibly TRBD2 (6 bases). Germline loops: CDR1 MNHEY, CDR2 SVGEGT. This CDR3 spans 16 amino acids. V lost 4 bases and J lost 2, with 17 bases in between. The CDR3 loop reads CASSFFGLSGQETQYF. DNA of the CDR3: TGTGCCAGCAGTTTCTTCGGACTTAGCGGTCAAGAGACCCAGTACTTC.

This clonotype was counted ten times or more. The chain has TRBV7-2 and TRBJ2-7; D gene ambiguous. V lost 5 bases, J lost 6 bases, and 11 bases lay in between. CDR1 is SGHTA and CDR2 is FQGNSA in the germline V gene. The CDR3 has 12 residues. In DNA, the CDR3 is TGTGCCAGCAGCCCAGGACGGATCGAGCAGTACTTC. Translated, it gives CASSPGRIEQYF.

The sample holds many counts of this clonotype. DNA for the CDR3: TGCGCCAGCAGCCGCGAGACAGGTCCGGGTTCACCCCTCCACTTT. It translates to CASSRETGPGSPLHF. The chain uses TRBV4-1 and TRBJ1-6, with TRBD1 as a possible D gene (6 bases). V was trimmed by 4 bases and J by 9 bases, leaving 16 bases between them. Germline V gene sequence: CDR1 MGHRA, CDR2 YSYEKL. This CDR3 has 15 residues.